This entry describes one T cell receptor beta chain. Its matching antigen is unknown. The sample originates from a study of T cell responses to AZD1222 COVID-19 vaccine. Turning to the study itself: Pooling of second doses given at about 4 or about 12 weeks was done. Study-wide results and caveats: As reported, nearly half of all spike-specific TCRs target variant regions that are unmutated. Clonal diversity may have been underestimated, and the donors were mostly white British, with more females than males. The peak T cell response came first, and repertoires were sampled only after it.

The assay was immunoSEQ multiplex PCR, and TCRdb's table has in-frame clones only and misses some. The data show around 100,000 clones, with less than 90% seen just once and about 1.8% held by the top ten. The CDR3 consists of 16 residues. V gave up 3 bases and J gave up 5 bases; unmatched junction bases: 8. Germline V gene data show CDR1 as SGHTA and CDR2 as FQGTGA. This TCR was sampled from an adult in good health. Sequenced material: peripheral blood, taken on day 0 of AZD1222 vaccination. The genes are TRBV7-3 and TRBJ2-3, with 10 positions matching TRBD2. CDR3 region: CASSFRTSGSIDTQYF. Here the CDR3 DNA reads TGTGCCAGCAGCTTTCGGACTAGCGGTAGTATAGATACGCAGTATTTT. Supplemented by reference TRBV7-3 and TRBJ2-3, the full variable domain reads GAGVSQTPSNKVTEKGKYVELRCDPISGHTALYWYRQSLGQGPEFLIYFQGTGAADDSGLPNDRFFAVRPEGSVSTLKIQRTERGDSAVYLCASSFRTSGSIDTQYFGPGTRLTVL.